The rows below give T cell receptor beta chains drawn from one sample of a study of blood T cells in healthy people across ages. TCRdb reanalysed the 5' RACE reads using MiXCR and keeps one entry per CDR3 protein. Among under 1,000,000 distinct CDR3 sequences listed, about 42% were seen once. The sample comprised blood. The source of these receptors is a man at least 80 years old in good health. Each CDR3 is given with its conserved first and last residue. The order of the fields is V gene, clone size, J gene, D gene, CDR3 DNA, CDR3 protein. The D gene is left open where the match is weak. Clone size is stated in some rows and not others, as once, few, many or a class when expanded.

TRBV5-1	many	TRBJ2-1	TRBD2	TGCGCCAGCAGCTTGGAGGCTAGCGGGCCCGGCTCCTACAATGAGCAGTTCTTC	CASSLEASGPGSYNEQFF
TRBV6-2/TRBV6-3	few	TRBJ2-7	-	TGTGCCAGCAGCTTGACTACGCTTGAGCAGTACTTC	CASSLTTLEQYF
TRBV12-3/TRBV12-4	many	TRBJ2-2	-	TGTGCCAGCAGTTTAGCCAGGGGAAGCACCGGGGAGCTGTTTTTT	CASSLARGSTGELFF
TRBV15	-	TRBJ2-6	-	TGTGCCACCAGCAGAGAACTGGGCTCTGGGGCCAACGTCCTGACTTTC	CATSRELGSGANVLTF
TRBV29-1	-	TRBJ2-7	TRBD2	TGCAGCGTTGATATCGACGGGAGGGGCGAGCAGTACTTC	CSVDIDGRGEQYF
TRBV7-9	-	TRBJ2-1	TRBD2	TGTGCCAGCAGCCTACATTCTAGCGGGAGGGTCGGTGAGCGGTTCTTC	CASSLHSSGRVGERFF
TRBV12-3/TRBV12-4	once	TRBJ2-3	-	TGTGCCAGCAGTTTTTTGGGGAGTCGGTCTAGCACAGATACGCAGTATTTT	CASSFLGSRSSTDTQYF
TRBV7-8	many	TRBJ2-7	-	TGTGCCAGCAGCACAGGGTCCTACGAGCAGTACTTC	CASSTGSYEQYF
TRBV12-3/TRBV12-4	many	TRBJ2-7	TRBD1	TGTGCCAGCAGTTTTTTCGCAGGGGGCACCTACGAGCAGTACTTC	CASSFFAGGTYEQYF
TRBV15	many	TRBJ2-1	-	TGTGCCACCAGCAGAGATAACGGCAGAAACAATGAGCAGTTCTTC	CATSRDNGRNNEQFF
TRBV30	-	TRBJ1-4	-	TGTGCCTGGGACACTCAGGGAGCAACTAATGAAAAACTGTTTTTT	CAWDTQGATNEKLFF
TRBV29-1	many	TRBJ2-3	TRBD2	TGCAGCGTCGGTGGGGGCATACCCGGCGGGAGGGCAGATACGCAGTATTTT	CSVGGGIPGGRADTQYF
TRBV29-1	-	TRBJ1-5	-	TGCAGCGTGAGTGGAGAGGGGCAGCCCCAGCATTTT	CSVSGEGQPQHF
TRBV27	-	TRBJ2-3	-	TGTGCCAGCAGCCGGCGGAGGGGCACAGATACGCAGTATTTT	CASSRRRGTDTQYF
TRBV5-1	few	TRBJ2-1	-	TGCGCCAGCAGCTTGGGGGTGAGTGAGCAGTTCTTC	CASSLGVSEQFF
TRBV20-1	-	TRBJ2-3	TRBD2	TGCAGTGCTAGAGTCCACGGCGGGAGGCTTAGCACAGATACGCAGTATTTT	CSARVHGGRLSTDTQYF